This T cell receptor beta chain originates from a study of coeliac disease. Whole-study context: The study queried TRBV7-2 bias without high-resolution HLA data. Overall study findings and caveats: Largely private TRB repertoires meant most sequences were sample-unique. Lower clonality than controls marked TRB and TRG repertoires from active celiac intraepithelial and lamina propria samples.

This CDR3 is built from 15 residues. Germline lookup yields CDR1 MNHEY and CDR2 SMNVEV (reference sequence). The J segment lost 2 bases and the V segment lost 4 bases, leaving 5 bases of the junction unmatched. Concerning this clone: Its antigen is still unknown.

Generated by immunoSEQ multiplex PCR, the TCRdb table keeps only in-frame clones and is missing some. Altogether around 3,700 clones are present, roughly three quarters being singletons, with the ten largest covering more than 7%. One frozen approximately 470,000-cell aliquot per fraction was sequenced. The receptor comes from a man aged 30 to 45 with celiac disease. Sequencing was carried out using intraepithelial lymphocytes from the gut. The V call is TRBV27, the J call TRBJ2-7; 10 bases agree with TRBD2. The CDR3 reads CASSSSGGPTYEQYF. CDR3 bases: TGTGCCAGCAGTTCTAGCGGGGGCCCGACCTACGAGCAGTACTTC.